Following are 28 T cell receptor beta chains from one sample sequenced in a study of blood T cell repertoires in COVID-19. Libraries were prepared by immunoSEQ multiplex PCR; TCRdb keeps only in-frame clonotypes and omits some of them. The table lists under 200,000 clones, 80% to 90% of them singletons. The sequenced sample was PBMCs or T cells enriched from blood (not recorded which). The receptors were sampled from a man over 45 who had recovered from COVID-19.

This clone has a single count. The chain carries TRBV2 and TRBJ2-3; TRBD2 agrees at 8 bases. The trim removed 2 bases at V and 8 bases at J, leaving 0 bases unmatched. The V gene's germline CDR1 is SNHLY and CDR2 FYNNEI. The length of the CDR3 is 12 residues. CDR3 region: CASSELAGTQYF. The CDR3 nucleotides are TGTGCCAGCAGTGAACTAGCGGGTACGCAGTATTTT. The full variable domain, with the rest looked up from reference TRBV2 and TRBJ2-3, is EPEVTQTPSHQVTQMGQEVILRCVPISNHLYFYWYRQILGQKVEFLVSFYNNEISEKSEIFDDQFSVERPDGSNFTLKIRSTKLEDSAMYFCASSELAGTQYFGPGTRLTVL.

The rearrangement links TRBV10-3 to TRBJ1-2; D perhaps matches TRBD1 (5 bases). The CDR3 extends over 14 amino acids. Germline V gene data show CDR1 as ENHRY and CDR2 as SYGVKD. Trimming shortened V by 0 bases and J by 8 bases, and 13 bases separated the two germline ends. In DNA form, the CDR3 reads TGTGCCATCAGTGAGTCTGGGCAGGGCTTGGGCTACACCTTC. It specifies CAISESGQGLGYTF.

This chain joins TRBV11-3 and TRBJ2-1; 10 nucleotides align to TRBD2. CDR1 is SGHNT and CDR2 is YENEEA in the germline V gene. Trimming cost V 1 base and J 14 bases; bases outside gene matches: 11. CDR3 length: 15 residues. This chain's CDR3 is CASSLGVAGGRPEFF. Here the CDR3 DNA reads TGTGCCAGCAGCTTAGGGGTAGCGGGGGGCCGGCCGGAGTTCTTC.

This chain connects TRBV7-2 to TRBJ2-1; 8 bases line up with TRBD2. This CDR3 contains 16 residues. J was trimmed by 6 bases and V by 3 bases; bases with no gene match: 10. Germline V CDR1 and CDR2: SGHTA, FQGNSA. The CDR3 here is CASSLGLAGGINEQFF. CDR3 nucleotide sequence: TGTGCCAGCAGCTTGGGCCTGGCGGGGGGTATCAATGAGCAGTTCTTC.

The chain uses TRBV19 and TRBJ2-1; TRBD1 aligns across 7 bases. Germline loops: CDR1 LNHDA, CDR2 SQIVND (reference sequence). V was pared by 5 bases and J by 2 bases, with 6 bases of the junction left unmatched. The CDR3 length is 15 residues. Here the CDR3 reads CASSVPDRAYNEQFF. CDR3 DNA sequence: TGTGCCAGTAGTGTCCCCGACAGGGCCTACAATGAGCAGTTCTTC.

This sequence joins TRBV5-6 and TRBJ2-1, with 10 bases fitting TRBD1. V shed 5 bases, J shed 2 bases, and the junction held 4 bases outside the gene matches. The germline V gene has CDR1 SGHDT and CDR2 YYEEEE. The CDR3 loop spans 15 amino acids. CDR3 region: CASRGQGTPYNEQFF. Here the CDR3 DNA reads TGTGCCAGCAGGGGACAGGGGACGCCCTACAATGAGCAGTTCTTC.

This clone was observed a few times. This chain connects TRBV3-1 (or the pseudogene TRBV3-2) to TRBJ2-1; 7 bases are a match to TRBD2. Losses at the gene ends were 1 base for V and 5 bases for J; bases not matched to a gene: 5. The CDR3 length is 15 residues. Per germline, CDR1 LGHDT and CDR2 YNNKEL (reference sequence). The CDR3 sequence is CASSQATSPNNEQFF. CDR3 sequence (DNA): TGTGCCAGCAGCCAAGCGACTAGCCCGAACAATGAGCAGTTCTTC.

The V and J genes are TRBV30 and TRBJ1-1; the match to TRBD1 covers 9 bases. After removal of 5 bases from V and 5 bases from J, the junction contained 6 bases not matched to a gene. Germline V gene sequence: CDR1 GTSNPN, CDR2 SVGIG (reference sequence). The CDR3 runs 13 residues. The CDR3 loop reads CAWYRGRGTEAFF. For the CDR3, the DNA is TGTGCCTGGTACAGGGGGCGCGGGACTGAAGCTTTCTTT. Drawing the rest from reference TRBV30 and TRBJ1-1, the complete variable domain is SQTIHQWPATLVQPVGSPLSLECTVEGTSNPNLYWYRQAAGRGLQLLFYSVGIGQISSEVPQNLSASRPQDRQFILSSKKLLLSDSGFYLCAWYRGRGTEAFFGQGTRLTVV.

This clone was detected a few times. In DNA form, the CDR3 reads TGTGCCAGCAGCTTAGCAAGCGGGGTCACCTACGAGCAGTACTTC. This encodes CASSLASGVTYEQYF. The chain employs TRBV7-2 and TRBJ2-7, with 7 nucleotides matching TRBD2. This CDR3 spans 15 amino acids. Germline lookup yields CDR1 SGHTA and CDR2 FQGNSA. With 0 bases clipped from V and 2 bases from J, the junction kept 4 bases outside the gene matches.

This chain joins TRBV30 and TRBJ1-4, with D possibly TRBD1 on 6 matching bases. The CDR3 runs 12 residues. The germline V gene encodes CDR1 GTSNPN and CDR2 SVGIG (reference sequence). V was pared by 6 bases and J by 8 bases, with 13 bases between. The DNA for the CDR3 is TGTGCCTGCGACAGGAAGAACGAAAAACTGTTTTTT. Its translation: CACDRKNEKLFF.

The V gene is TRBV2, the J gene TRBJ2-1; D is undetermined. Germline V gene sequence: CDR1 SNHLY, CDR2 FYNNEI. This CDR3 has 11 amino acids. The V end lost 7 bases, the J end lost 3 bases, and 4 bases lay between the germline ends. CDR3 DNA sequence: TGTGCCAGCATATTCTACAATGAGCAGTTCTTC. Protein product: CASIFYNEQFF.

The rearrangement links TRBV27 to TRBJ2-5; 10 bases map to TRBD1. CDR1 is MNHEY, CDR2 SMNVEV, per germline (reference sequence). This CDR3 has 14 residues. Trimming at V came to 5 bases and at J to 5 bases, leaving 5 bases not matched to a gene. For the CDR3, the DNA is TGTGCCAGCAGTAAAGGACAGGGGGGCGAGACCCAGTACTTC. This sequence encodes CASSKGQGGETQYF.

The chain is built from TRBV12-3 or TRBV12-4 and TRBJ1-4; D is possibly TRBD1 (5 bases). V lost 3 bases to trimming and J lost 10 bases, with 12 bases between them. This CDR3 has 13 amino acids. CDR3 protein: CASSFMDTIKLFF. The CDR3 DNA sequence: TGTGCCAGCAGTTTTATGGACACGATAAAACTGTTTTTT.

The CDR3 DNA reads as TGTGCCAGCTCACTGCAGGACAGGGGAAGTGAAGCTTTCTTT. This codes for CASSLQDRGSEAFF. The chain employs TRBV18 and TRBJ1-1, with TRBD1 matching 9 bases. This CDR3 is built from 14 residues. Germline values: CDR1 KGHSH, CDR2 LQKENI. V was clipped by 4 bases and J by 7 bases; unmatched bases: 7.

The chain uses TRBV2 and TRBJ1-2, with D tentatively TRBD1 (5 bases). Germline assignment: CDR1 SNHLY and CDR2 FYNNEI. The germline V and J ends were trimmed by 9 bases and 1 base, with 9 bases remaining between them. The CDR3 runs to 12 residues. The CDR3 protein is CAREGLNYGYTF. The CDR3 DNA is TGTGCCAGGGAGGGACTTAACTATGGCTACACCTTC.

The V and J genes are TRBV7-2 and TRBJ2-7, with no clear D. The ends were cut back, 2 bases at V and 5 bases at J, with 4 bases in the middle. The CDR3 runs to 11 residues. CDR1 and CDR2 (germline): SGHTA, FQGNSA. CDR3 protein: CASSLSHEQYF. The CDR3 nucleotides are TGTGCCAGCAGCTTAAGCCACGAGCAGTACTTC. Filled out from reference TRBV7-2 and TRBJ2-7, the complete variable domain reads GAGVSQSPSNKVTEKGKDVELRCDPISGHTALYWYRQSLGQGLEFLIYFQGNSAPDKSGLPSDRFSAERTGGSVSTLTIQRTQQEDSAVYLCASSLSHEQYFGPGTRLTVT.

The chain combines TRBV5-1 with TRBJ2-7; 7 bases line up with TRBD2. Germline lookup yields CDR1 SGHRS and CDR2 YFSETQ. CDR3 length: 13 amino acids. V lost 4 bases and J lost 3; bases outside the gene matches: 4. Here the CDR3 reads CASSGASGYEQYF. The CDR3 coding sequence is TGCGCCAGCAGCGGAGCTAGCGGCTACGAGCAGTACTTC.

The V and J genes are TRBV7-9 and TRBJ1-2; 10 bases map to TRBD1. The germline CDR1 and CDR2 sequences are SEHNR and FQNEAQ (reference sequence). J gave up 4 bases and V 7 bases, and 6 bases lay outside the gene matches. CDR3 length equals 14 residues. CDR3 nucleotides: TGTGCCAGCAAACGACAGGGGGCAAGCTATGGCTACACCTTC. Its protein product is CASKRQGASYGYTF. The full variable domain, with the rest looked up from reference TRBV7-9 and TRBJ1-2, is DTGVSQNPRHKITKRGQNVTFRCDPISEHNRLYWYRQTLGQGPEFLTYFQNEAQLEKSRLLSDRFSAERPKGSFSTLEIQRTEQGDSAMYLCASKRQGASYGYTFGSGTRLTVV.

The gene calls are TRBV5-1 and TRBJ1-4; D gene uncertain. This CDR3 has 14 residues. In germline, CDR1 is SGHRS, CDR2 YFSETQ. Trimming cost V 0 bases and J 3 bases, with 6 bases left between them. CDR3: CASSLGSSNEKLFF. The CDR3 region has the DNA TGCGCCAGCAGCTTGGGCAGTTCTAATGAAAAACTGTTTTTT.

There are a few counts of this clone. This chain connects TRBV5-1 to TRBJ2-6; 7 positions agree with TRBD1. Germline V lookup: CDR1 SGHRS, CDR2 YFSETQ. The junction had 17 bases not matched to a gene; V was cut back by 2 bases and J by 0 bases. The CDR3 length is 21 residues. The CDR3 region is CASSFSYGRDSTRSGANVLTF. Written as DNA, the CDR3 is TGCGCCAGCAGCTTCTCTTACGGTAGGGACAGTACCCGCTCTGGGGCCAACGTCCTGACTTTC. The variable domain in full, with the rest retrieved from reference TRBV5-1 and TRBJ2-6, is KAGVTQTPRYLIKTRGQQVTLSCSPISGHRSVSWYQQTPGQGLQFLFEYFSETQRNKGNFPGRFSGRQFSNSRSEMNVSTLELGDSALYLCASSFSYGRDSTRSGANVLTFGAGSRLTVL.

The rearrangement joins TRBV27 to TRBJ1-6, with a weak D call TRBD1 (6 bases). V lost 6 bases, J lost 2 bases, and 11 bases lay in between. This CDR3 is built from 15 residues. Germline loops: CDR1 MNHEY, CDR2 SMNVEV (reference sequence). In DNA form, the CDR3 reads TGTGCCAGCAGCATCACAGGGACCTATAATTCACCCCTCCACTTT. It codes for CASSITGTYNSPLHF.

The sample holds one count of this clone. The chain employs TRBV5-1 and TRBJ1-2; 7 bases align to TRBD1. CDR1 is SGHRS, CDR2 YFSETQ, per germline. The CDR3 consists of 15 residues. V was pared by 4 bases and J by 2 bases, with 8 bases of the junction left unmatched. For the CDR3, the DNA is TGCGCCAGCAGCGGGCTCCTGACAGGGAACTATGGCTACACCTTC. Residues: CASSGLLTGNYGYTF.

This clone was observed once. This rearrangement joins TRBV4-2 to TRBJ1-2; D perhaps matches TRBD1 (6 bases). Germline CDR1 LGHNA, CDR2 YNFKEQ. V lost 1 base and J 3 bases, leaving 9 bases between the germline ends. The CDR3 has 14 residues. CDR3 in amino acids: CASSQVGADYGYTF. The CDR3 DNA sequence: TGTGCCAGCAGCCAAGTGGGGGCTGACTATGGCTACACCTTC.

CDR3 nucleotide sequence: TGCAGCGTCCTTACAGGGGGCAACACTGAAGCTTTCTTT. Translated, it gives CSVLTGGNTEAFF. The V call is TRBV29-1, the J call TRBJ1-1, with 9 nucleotides matching TRBD1. The CDR3 consists of 13 residues. V gave up 6 bases and J gave up 2 bases; unmatched junction bases: 4. Germline V gene sequence: CDR1 SQVTM, CDR2 ANQGSEA.

The chain employs TRBV7-9 and TRBJ2-7; 8 nucleotides agree with TRBD1. The CDR3 spans 16 residues. The J segment lost 0 bases and the V segment lost 6 bases, leaving 10 bases of the junction unmatched. The germline CDR1 and CDR2 sequences are SEHNR and FQNEAQ (reference sequence). The CDR3 nucleotides are TGTGCCAGCAGTTATAGACCGGGACAGGTCTCCTACGAGCAGTACTTC. Amino acids: CASSYRPGQVSYEQYF.

The rearrangement uses TRBV9 and TRBJ2-1; TRBD2 matches 7 bases. This CDR3 spans 15 amino acids. Trimming removed 4 bases from V and 4 bases from J; junction bases left unmatched: 8. Germline CDR1 SGDLS, CDR2 YYNGEE. The CDR3 here is CASSPLAGEYNEQFF. In DNA form, the CDR3 reads TGTGCCAGCAGCCCCCTGGCGGGGGAGTACAATGAGCAGTTCTTC.

V and J are TRBV7-2 and TRBJ2-2, with TRBD2 matching 8 bases. This CDR3 spans 17 amino acids. Losses at the gene ends were 1 base for V and 4 bases for J; bases not matched to a gene: 8. Germline CDR1 SGHTA, CDR2 FQGNSA. The CDR3 loop reads CASSLVGGGLGTGELFF. The CDR3 DNA reads TGTGCCAGCAGCTTAGTTGGCGGGGGGCTAGGCACCGGGGAGCTGTTTTTT.

This clone was seen a handful of times. The rearrangement uses TRBV18 and TRBJ1-6, with 8 bases aligning to TRBD1. This CDR3 region has 14 residues. Germline V gene data show CDR1 as KGHSH and CDR2 as LQKENI. Trimming took 4 bases from V and 5 from J; bases not matched to a gene: 1. The CDR3 nucleotides read TGTGCCAGCTCACAGGACAGGGATAATTCACCCCTCCACTTT. Its translation: CASSQDRDNSPLHF.